This section outlines one T cell receptor beta chain sequence together with its context. Its antigen is undetermined. Primers for the PCR totalled 60 Vbeta and 13 Jbeta. Profiled with immunoSEQ multiplex PCR; TCRdb holds only in-frame clones, not every one. The profile shows around 130,000 clones, 65% to 90% of them singletons. Trimming left V 6 bases short and J 0 bases short, with 21 bases between. CDR3 length equals 18 residues. Germline CDR1 is MDHEN and CDR2 is SYDVKM. These data come from a study of cytomegalovirus exposure and HLA in healthy donors. The study, taken as a whole, reports: Per published accounts, TCR beta sequences correctly predicted the HLA-A and HLA-B alleles of most subjects.

The source of this sequence is a woman in her 40s in good health and CMV-seronegative. Sequenced sample: PBMCs. The rearrangement joins TRBV28 to TRBJ2-1, with a possible D match to TRBD2 (5 bases). The CDR3 region is CASRPSGAKRSSYNEQFF. CDR3 in DNA: TGTGCCAGCAGGCCCTCTGGAGCTAAGCGGAGCTCCTACAATGAGCAGTTCTTC. Looking up the rest from reference TRBV28 and TRBJ2-1 gives the full variable domain: DVKVTQSSRYLVKRTGEKVFLECVQDMDHENMFWYRQDPGLGLRLIYFSYDVKMKEKGDIPEGYSVSREKKERFSLILESASTNQTSMYLCASRPSGAKRSSYNEQFFGPGTRLTVL.